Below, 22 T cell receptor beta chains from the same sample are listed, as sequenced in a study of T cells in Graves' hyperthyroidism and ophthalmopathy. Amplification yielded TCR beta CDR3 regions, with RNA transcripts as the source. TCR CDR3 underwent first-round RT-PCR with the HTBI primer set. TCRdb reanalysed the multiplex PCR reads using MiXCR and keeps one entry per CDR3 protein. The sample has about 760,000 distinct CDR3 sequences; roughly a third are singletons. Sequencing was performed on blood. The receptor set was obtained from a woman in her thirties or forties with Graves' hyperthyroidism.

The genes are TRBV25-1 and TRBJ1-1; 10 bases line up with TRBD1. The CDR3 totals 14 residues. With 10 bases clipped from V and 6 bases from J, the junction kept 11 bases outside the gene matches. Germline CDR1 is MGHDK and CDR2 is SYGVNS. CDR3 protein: CATSSGTGAAEAFF. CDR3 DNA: TGTGCCACCAGCAGCGGGACAGGGGCCGCTGAAGCTTTCTTT.

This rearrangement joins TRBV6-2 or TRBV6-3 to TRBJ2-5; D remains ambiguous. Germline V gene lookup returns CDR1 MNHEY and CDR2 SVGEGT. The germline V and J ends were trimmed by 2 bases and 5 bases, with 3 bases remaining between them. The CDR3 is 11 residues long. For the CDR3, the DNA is TGTGCCAGCAGTTACATGGAGACCCAGTACTTC. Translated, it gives CASSYMETQYF.

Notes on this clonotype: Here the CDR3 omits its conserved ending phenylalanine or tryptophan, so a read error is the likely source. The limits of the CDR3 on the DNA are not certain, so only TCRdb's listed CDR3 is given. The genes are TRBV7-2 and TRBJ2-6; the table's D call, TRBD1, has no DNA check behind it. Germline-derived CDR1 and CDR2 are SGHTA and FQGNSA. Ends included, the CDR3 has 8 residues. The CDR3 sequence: CASSSNVP.

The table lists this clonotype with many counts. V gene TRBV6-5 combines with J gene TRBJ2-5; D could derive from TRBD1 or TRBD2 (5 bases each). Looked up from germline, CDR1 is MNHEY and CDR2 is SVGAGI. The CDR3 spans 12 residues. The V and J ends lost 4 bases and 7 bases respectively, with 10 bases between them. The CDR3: CASSSGPGTQYF. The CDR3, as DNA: TGTGCCAGCAGTTCGGGACCAGGGACCCAGTACTTC.

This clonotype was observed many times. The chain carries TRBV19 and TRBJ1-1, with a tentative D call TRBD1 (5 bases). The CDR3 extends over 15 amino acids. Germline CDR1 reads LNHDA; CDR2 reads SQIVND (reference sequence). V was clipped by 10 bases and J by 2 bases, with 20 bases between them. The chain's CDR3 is CATDPKGRSNTEAFF. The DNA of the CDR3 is TGTGCCACCGACCCCAAGGGGAGATCTAACACTGAAGCTTTCTTT.

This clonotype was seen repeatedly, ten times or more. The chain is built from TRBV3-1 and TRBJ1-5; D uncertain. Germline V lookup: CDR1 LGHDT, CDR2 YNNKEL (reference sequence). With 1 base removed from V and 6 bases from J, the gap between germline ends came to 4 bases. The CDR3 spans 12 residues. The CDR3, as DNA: TGTGCCAGCAGCCAAGGTGCTCAGCCCCAGCATTTT. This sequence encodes CASSQGAQPQHF.

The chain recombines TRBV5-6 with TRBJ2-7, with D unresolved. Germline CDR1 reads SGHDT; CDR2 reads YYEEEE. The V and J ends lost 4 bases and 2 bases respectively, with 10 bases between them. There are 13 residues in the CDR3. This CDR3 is CASSGTRTYEQYF. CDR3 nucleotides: TGTGCCAGCAGCGGAACCAGAACCTACGAGCAGTACTTC.

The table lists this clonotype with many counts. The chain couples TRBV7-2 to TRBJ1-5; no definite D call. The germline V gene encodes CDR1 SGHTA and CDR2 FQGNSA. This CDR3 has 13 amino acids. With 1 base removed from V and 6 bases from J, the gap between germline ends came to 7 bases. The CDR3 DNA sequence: TGTGCCAGCAGCTTAGGATATCGTCAGCCCCAGCATTTT. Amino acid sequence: CASSLGYRQPQHF.

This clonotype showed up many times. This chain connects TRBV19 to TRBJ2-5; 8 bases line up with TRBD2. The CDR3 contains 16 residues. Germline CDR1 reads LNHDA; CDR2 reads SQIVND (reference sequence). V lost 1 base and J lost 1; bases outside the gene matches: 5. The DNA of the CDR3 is TGTGCCAGTAGTATAGGACTAGCGCTTTTCCAAGAGACCCAGTACTTC. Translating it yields CASSIGLALFQETQYF.

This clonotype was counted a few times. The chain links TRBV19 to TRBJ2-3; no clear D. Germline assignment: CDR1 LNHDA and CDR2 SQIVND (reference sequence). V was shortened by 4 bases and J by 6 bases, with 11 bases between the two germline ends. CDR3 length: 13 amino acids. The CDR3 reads CASSSFGRDTQYF. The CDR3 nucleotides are TGTGCCAGTAGTAGTTTCGGGCGGGATACGCAGTATTTT.

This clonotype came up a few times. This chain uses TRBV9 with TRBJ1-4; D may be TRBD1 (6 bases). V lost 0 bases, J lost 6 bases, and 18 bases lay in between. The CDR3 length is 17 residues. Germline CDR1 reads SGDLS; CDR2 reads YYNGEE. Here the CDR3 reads CASSVGTVTSVYEKLFF. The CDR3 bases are TGTGCCAGCAGCGTAGGGACAGTAACGTCGGTGTATGAAAAACTGTTTTTT.

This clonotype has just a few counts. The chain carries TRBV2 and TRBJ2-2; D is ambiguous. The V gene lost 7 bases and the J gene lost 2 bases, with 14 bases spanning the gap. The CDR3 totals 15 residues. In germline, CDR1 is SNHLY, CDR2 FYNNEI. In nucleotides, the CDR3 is TGTGCCAGCATCATAGAGGCCGGCAACACCGGGGAGCTGTTTTTT. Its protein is CASIIEAGNTGELFF.

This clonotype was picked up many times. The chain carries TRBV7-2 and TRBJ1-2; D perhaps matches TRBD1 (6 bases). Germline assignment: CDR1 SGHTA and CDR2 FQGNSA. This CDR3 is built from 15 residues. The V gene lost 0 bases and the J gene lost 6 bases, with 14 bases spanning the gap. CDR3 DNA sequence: TGTGCCAGCAGCTTAGCCCCGCCAGGGGCAAATGGCTACACCTTC. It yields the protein CASSLAPPGANGYTF.

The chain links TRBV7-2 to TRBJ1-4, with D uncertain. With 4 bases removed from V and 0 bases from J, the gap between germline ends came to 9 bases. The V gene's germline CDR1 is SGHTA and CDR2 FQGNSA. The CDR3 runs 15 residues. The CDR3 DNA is TGTGCCAGCAGCTCACCGGGAGCAACTAATGAAAAACTGTTTTTT. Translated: CASSSPGATNEKLFF.

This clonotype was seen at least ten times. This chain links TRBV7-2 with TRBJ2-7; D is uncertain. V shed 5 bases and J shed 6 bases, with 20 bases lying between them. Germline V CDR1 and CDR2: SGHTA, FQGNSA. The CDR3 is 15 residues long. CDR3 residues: CASSPQWRQVAEQYF. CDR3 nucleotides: TGTGCCAGCAGCCCCCAATGGCGGCAGGTCGCCGAGCAGTACTTC.

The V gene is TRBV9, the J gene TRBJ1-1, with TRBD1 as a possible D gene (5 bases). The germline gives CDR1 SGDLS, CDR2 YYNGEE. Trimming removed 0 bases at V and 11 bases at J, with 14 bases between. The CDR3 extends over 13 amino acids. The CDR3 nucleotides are TGTGCCAGCAGCGTAGAAGCAGGGAGGACGGCTTTCTTT. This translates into CASSVEAGRTAFF.

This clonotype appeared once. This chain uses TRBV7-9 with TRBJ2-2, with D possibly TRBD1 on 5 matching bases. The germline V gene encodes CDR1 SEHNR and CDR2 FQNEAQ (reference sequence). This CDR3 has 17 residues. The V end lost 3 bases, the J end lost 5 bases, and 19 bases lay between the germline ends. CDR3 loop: CASSLDPRQKTTGELFF. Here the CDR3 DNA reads TGTGCCAGCAGCTTGGATCCCAGACAGAAAACAACCGGGGAGCTGTTTTTT.

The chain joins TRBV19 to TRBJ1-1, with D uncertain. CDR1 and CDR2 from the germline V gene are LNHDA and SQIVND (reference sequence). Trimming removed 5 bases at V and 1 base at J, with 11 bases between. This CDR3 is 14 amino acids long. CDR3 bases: TGTGCCAGTAGTCTAGGACGGAGGAACACTGAAGCTTTCTTT. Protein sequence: CASSLGRRNTEAFF.

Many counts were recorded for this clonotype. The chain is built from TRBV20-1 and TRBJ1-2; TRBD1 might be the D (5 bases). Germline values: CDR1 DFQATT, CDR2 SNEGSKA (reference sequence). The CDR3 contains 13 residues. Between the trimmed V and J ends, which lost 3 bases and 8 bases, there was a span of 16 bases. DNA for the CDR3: TGCAGTGCTAGGACAGATAGCTTAACAGGCTACACCTTC. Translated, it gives CSARTDSLTGYTF.

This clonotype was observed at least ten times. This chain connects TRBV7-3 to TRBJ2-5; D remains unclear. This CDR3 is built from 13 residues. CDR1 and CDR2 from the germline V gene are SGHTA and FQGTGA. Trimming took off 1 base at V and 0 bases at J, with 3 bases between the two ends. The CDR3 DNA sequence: TGTGCCAGCAGCTTAATGCACCAAGAGACCCAGTACTTC. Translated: CASSLMHQETQYF.

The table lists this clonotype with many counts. CDR3 amino acids: CASSEGQGDYGYTF. In nucleotides, the CDR3 is TGTGCCAGCAGTGAAGGACAGGGGGACTATGGCTACACCTTC. The V gene is TRBV25-1, the J gene TRBJ1-2, with 10 bases aligning to TRBD1. J gave up 3 bases and V 2 bases, and 0 bases lay outside the gene matches. Germline V gene data show CDR1 as MGHDK and CDR2 as SYGVNS. The CDR3 totals 14 residues.

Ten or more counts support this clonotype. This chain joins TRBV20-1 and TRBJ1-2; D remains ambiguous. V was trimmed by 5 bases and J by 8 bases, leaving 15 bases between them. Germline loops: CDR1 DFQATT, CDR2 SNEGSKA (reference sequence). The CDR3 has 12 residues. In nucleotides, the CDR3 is TGCAGTGCTCCAGAGGTCTCGGGGGGCTACACCTTC. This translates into CSAPEVSGGYTF.